These 20 T cell receptor beta chains were all obtained from the same sample, sequenced in a study of T cell repertoires in cytomegalovirus infection. TCRdb reanalysed the reads using MiXCR and keeps one entry per CDR3 protein. This table has 480,000 or so distinct CDR3 sequences, roughly 10% appearing once. The material sequenced was PBMCs. The receptor source for this set is a human donor in good health (CMV status not recorded). Some clones in this sample may be carry-over from other donors' samples.

Ten or more counts support this clonotype. The rearrangement uses TRBV7-6 and TRBJ2-7; 8 positions match TRBD1. V gave up 4 bases and J gave up 6 bases; unmatched junction bases: 11. The CDR3 has 15 residues. CDR1 and CDR2 from the germline V gene are SGHVS and FNYEAQ. The CDR3 sequence is CASSSQTQGVSEQYF. CDR3 DNA sequence: TGTGCCAGCAGCTCACAAACACAGGGGGTCTCCGAGCAGTACTTC.

The V and J genes are TRBV20-1 and TRBJ2-1; TRBD2 might be the D (7 bases). The germline V gene encodes CDR1 DFQATT and CDR2 SNEGSKA (reference sequence). V dropped 0 bases and J dropped 3 bases, with 15 bases sitting between them. The CDR3 sequence is 16 residues long. This CDR3 reads CSARDRIRGGYNEQFF. The CDR3 DNA is TGCAGTGCTAGAGATCGAATAAGGGGGGGCTACAATGAGCAGTTCTTC.

The gene calls are TRBV20-1 and TRBJ2-1, with a tentative D call TRBD1 (6 bases). Germline V gene data show CDR1 as DFQATT and CDR2 as SNEGSKA (reference sequence). Trimming pared 8 bases from V and 4 bases from J, leaving 9 bases between. The CDR3 sequence is 11 residues long. The CDR3 nucleotides read TGCAGTCTCAGGGGTTACAATGAGCAGTTCTTC. Protein product: CSLRGYNEQFF.

This clonotype was detected ten times or more. The chain uses TRBV7-2 and TRBJ1-6; the D is unclear. This CDR3 region has 15 residues. In germline, CDR1 is SGHTA, CDR2 FQGNSA. Between the trimmed V and J ends, which lost 5 bases and 5 bases, there was a span of 13 bases. The CDR3 bases are TGTGCCAGCAGCGCGCCGGGAGGGAATAATTCACCCCTCCACTTT. Its protein product is CASSAPGGNNSPLHF.

The genes are TRBV2 and TRBJ1-1; TRBD1 aligns across 7 bases. The germline V gene has CDR1 SNHLY and CDR2 FYNNEI. The CDR3 sequence is 14 residues long. J was trimmed by 3 bases and V by 4 bases; bases with no gene match: 5. The CDR3 spells CASSGSGGDTEAFF. The CDR3 DNA reads TGTGCCAGCAGTGGATCAGGGGGGGACACTGAAGCTTTCTTT. Combining the CDR3 with reference TRBV2 and TRBJ1-1 gives the whole variable domain EPEVTQTPSHQVTQMGQEVILRCVPISNHLYFYWYRQILGQKVEFLVSFYNNEISEKSEIFDDQFSVERPDGSNFTLKIRSTKLEDSAMYFCASSGSGGDTEAFFGQGTRLTVV.

There are many counts of this clonotype. The rearrangement uses TRBV7-2 and TRBJ2-3, with a possible D match to TRBD2 (8 bases). Germline CDR1 and CDR2: SGHTA and FQGNSA. The CDR3 covers 14 residues. Trimming took 5 bases from V and 8 from J, leaving 17 bases between them. The CDR3 DNA sequence: TGTGCCAGCAGCCTAGACAGGGCGGGGGGTACGCAGTATTTT. Its protein is CASSLDRAGGTQYF. Together with reference TRBV7-2 and TRBJ2-3, the CDR3 gives the full variable domain: GAGVSQSPSNKVTEKGKDVELRCDPISGHTALYWYRQSLGQGLEFLIYFQGNSAPDKSGLPSDRFSAERTGGSVSTLTIQRTQQEDSAVYLCASSLDRAGGTQYFGPGTRLTVL.

This sequence joins TRBV10-3 and TRBJ1-3, with no clear D. The V gene lost 8 bases and the J gene lost 4 bases, with 6 bases spanning the gap. The length of the CDR3 is 11 residues. Germline-derived CDR1 and CDR2 are ENHRY and SYGVKD. CDR3 protein: CAIGGGNTIYF. The CDR3 bases are TGTGCCATCGGAGGCGGAAACACCATATATTTT.

The chain uses TRBV29-1 and TRBJ2-5; TRBD1 aligns across 11 bases. Germline V lookup: CDR1 SQVTM, CDR2 ANQGSEA. The CDR3 length is 15 residues. Unmatched junction bases numbered 2, after V lost 0 bases and J lost 2 bases. CDR3 bases: TGCAGCGTTGAAGATCGGGACAGGGGGCAAGAGACCCAGTACTTC. Translation: CSVEDRDRGQETQYF. The full variable domain, its missing parts supplied by reference TRBV29-1 and TRBJ2-5, is SAVISQKPSRDICQRGTSLTIQCQVDSQVTMMFWYRQQPGQSLTLIATANQGSEATYESGFVIDKFPISRPNLTFSTLTVSNMSPEDSSIYLCSVEDRDRGQETQYFGPGTRLLVL.

This chain joins TRBV27 and TRBJ2-7; 12 bases map to TRBD1. Trimming cost V 2 bases and J 1 base; bases outside gene matches: 9. This CDR3 has 18 amino acids. Looked up from germline, CDR1 is MNHEY and CDR2 is SMNVEV (reference sequence). Here the CDR3 DNA reads TGTGCCAGCAGTTTAGGGGGACAGGGGGCTCTCGTGTCCTACGAGCAGTACTTC. Translating gives CASSLGGQGALVSYEQYF.

This clonotype appeared many times. This chain joins TRBV20-1 and TRBJ2-7, with D perhaps matching TRBD1 or TRBD2 (5 bases each). Trimming removed 1 base at V and 5 bases at J, with 12 bases between. CDR3 length: 13 residues. Germline V CDR1 and CDR2: DFQATT, SNEGSKA (reference sequence). CDR3 region: CSARAGRHNEQYF. In nucleotides, the CDR3 is TGCAGTGCTAGAGCGGGGCGCCATAACGAGCAGTACTTC.

This clonotype has ten or more counts. The chain links TRBV3-1 to TRBJ1-1, with no clear D. The germline CDR1 and CDR2 sequences are LGHDT and YNNKEL (reference sequence). V lost 3 bases, J lost 8 bases, and 10 bases lay in between. CDR3 length equals 12 residues. The CDR3 region is CASSQVAQEAFF. CDR3 in DNA: TGTGCCAGCAGCCAGGTCGCCCAAGAAGCTTTCTTT.

The CDR3 reads CASSPDRQAEQFF. Here the CDR3 DNA reads TGTGCCAGCAGTCCTGACAGGCAAGCAGAGCAGTTCTTC. The chain recombines TRBV28 with TRBJ2-1, with D possibly being TRBD1 (6 bases). CDR3 length: 13 residues. The V end lost 5 bases, the J end lost 10 bases, and 15 bases lay between the germline ends. Germline values: CDR1 MDHEN, CDR2 SYDVKM.

J is TRBJ2-1 and V is TRBV7-9; possibly TRBD1 or TRBD2 for D (6 bases each). Germline values: CDR1 SEHNR, CDR2 FQNEAQ (reference sequence). V was pared by 5 bases and J by 7 bases, with 24 bases between. The length of the CDR3 is 17 residues. The CDR3 reads CASSEEGGETKRNEQFF. CDR3 DNA: TGTGCCAGCAGCGAAGAGGGGGGAGAGACAAAGAGGAATGAGCAGTTCTTC.

This clonotype has a handful of counts. This rearrangement joins TRBV19 to TRBJ2-1; 8 nucleotides line up with TRBD1. Unmatched junction bases numbered 3, after V lost 9 bases and J lost 2 bases. CDR1 and CDR2 (germline): LNHDA, SQIVND (reference sequence). This CDR3 comprises 13 residues. The CDR3 bases are TGTGCCAGCGAGACAGGGGCCTACAATGAGCAGTTCTTC. Its protein is CASETGAYNEQFF. The entire variable domain, with the rest obtained from reference TRBV19 and TRBJ2-1, is as follows: DGGITQSPKYLFRKEGQNVTLSCEQNLNHDAMYWYRQDPGQGLRLIYYSQIVNDFQKGDIAEGYSVSREKKESFPLTVTSAQKNPTAFYLCASETGAYNEQFFGPGTRLTVL.

The rearrangement joins TRBV5-1 to TRBJ2-3; D is perhaps TRBD1 (5 bases). The germline CDR1 and CDR2 sequences are SGHRS and YFSETQ. The CDR3 runs 15 residues. Trimming took 0 bases from V and 0 from J, leaving 8 bases between them. CDR3 amino acids: CASSLAQGSTDTQYF. The CDR3 DNA sequence: TGCGCCAGCAGCTTGGCCCAGGGCAGCACAGATACGCAGTATTTT.

This clonotype was seen many times. The V gene is TRBV29-1, the J gene TRBJ2-1; D is uncertain. Germline V gene data show CDR1 as SQVTM and CDR2 as ANQGSEA. Trimming pared 4 bases from V and 0 bases from J, leaving 13 bases between. The CDR3 is 15 residues long. CDR3 nucleotide sequence: TGCAGCGTTGCCCTGGGCTTAATCTCCTACAATGAGCAGTTCTTC. It specifies CSVALGLISYNEQFF.

This clonotype has a count of ten or more. This chain links TRBV5-6 with TRBJ2-1; possibly TRBD2 for D (5 bases). V was pared by 0 bases and J by 7 bases, with 8 bases between. The CDR3 contains 13 residues. Germline-derived CDR1 and CDR2 are SGHDT and YYEEEE. The CDR3 sequence: CASSLGEQNEQFF. The CDR3 DNA sequence: TGTGCCAGCAGCTTGGGGGAGCAGAATGAGCAGTTCTTC.

This clonotype was counted many times. J is TRBJ2-1 and V is TRBV7-8; perhaps TRBD2 as D (6 bases). Germline values: CDR1 SGHVS, CDR2 FQNEAQ. V gave up 2 bases and J gave up 0 bases, with 11 bases separating them. The CDR3 has 16 residues. Here the CDR3 DNA reads TGTGCCAGCAGCTTATTGCCGGGAGTCTCCTACAATGAGCAGTTCTTC. It is translated as CASSLLPGVSYNEQFF.

The chain combines TRBV14 with TRBJ2-2; D may be TRBD2 (6 bases). Deletions cut 1 base from V and 4 bases from J, with 13 bases between. CDR1 SGHDN and CDR2 FVKESK come from the germline V gene. The CDR3 extends over 16 amino acids. CDR3: CASSQVSGVRTGELFF. The DNA for the CDR3 is TGTGCCAGCAGCCAAGTATCGGGAGTGCGCACCGGGGAGCTGTTTTTT.

This clonotype has ten or more counts. The rearrangement links TRBV20-1 to TRBJ2-7, with D possibly being TRBD1 (6 bases). Germline CDR1 and CDR2: DFQATT and SNEGSKA (reference sequence). V was clipped by 3 bases and J by 3 bases, with 9 bases between them. The CDR3 runs to 12 residues. The CDR3 DNA follows: TGCAGTGCTAGGACAGGAGACTACGAGCAGTACTTC. Translating it yields CSARTGDYEQYF.